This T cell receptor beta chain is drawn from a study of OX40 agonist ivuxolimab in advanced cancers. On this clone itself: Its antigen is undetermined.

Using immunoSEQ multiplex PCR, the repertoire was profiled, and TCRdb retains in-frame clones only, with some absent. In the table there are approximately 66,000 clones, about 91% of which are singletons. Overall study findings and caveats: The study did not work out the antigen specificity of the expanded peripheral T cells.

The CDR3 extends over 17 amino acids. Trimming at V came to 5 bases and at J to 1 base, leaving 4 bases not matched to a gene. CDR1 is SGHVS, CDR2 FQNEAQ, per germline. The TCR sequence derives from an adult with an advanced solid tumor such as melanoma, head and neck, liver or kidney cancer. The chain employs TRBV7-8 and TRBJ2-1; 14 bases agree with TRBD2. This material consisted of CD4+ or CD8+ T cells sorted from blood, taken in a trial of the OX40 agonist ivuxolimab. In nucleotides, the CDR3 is TGTGCCAGCAGCGGACGGACTAGCGGGGGGTCCTACAATGAGCAGTTCTTC. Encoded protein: CASSGRTSGGSYNEQFF.